These 13 T cell receptor beta chains came from one sample sequenced in a study of blood T cell repertoires in COVID-19. The table came from immunoSEQ multiplex PCR; TCRdb's copy has only in-frame clones and leaves some out. The repertoire holds some 100,000 clones, with 88% as singletons. The sequenced sample consisted of peripheral blood. The receptors shown here come from a woman in her sixties or seventies with acute or convalescent COVID-19.

The rearrangement joins TRBV6-4 to TRBJ2-1; 9 bases match TRBD2. The germline V gene has CDR1 MRHNA and CDR2 SNTAGT. This CDR3 region has 18 residues. V was pared by 2 bases and J by 7 bases, with 15 bases of the junction left unmatched. CDR3 nucleotides: TGTGCCAGCAGTGACGGGGGCTGGGTTGCGGGAGGGGCTAATGAGCAGTTCTTC. Residues: CASSDGGWVAGGANEQFF.

This chain uses TRBV28 with TRBJ1-5, with TRBD1 as a possible D gene (5 bases). The CDR3 has 13 residues. CDR1 and CDR2 from the germline V gene are MDHEN and SYDVKM. Trimming stripped 8 bases from V and 2 bases from J, with 10 bases between. Here the CDR3 reads CASGGHGNQPQHF. In DNA form, the CDR3 reads TGTGCCAGCGGCGGACATGGCAATCAGCCCCAGCATTTT.

This sequence joins TRBV2 and TRBJ1-5; TRBD1 agrees at 9 bases. In germline, CDR1 is SNHLY, CDR2 FYNNEI. V dropped 5 bases and J dropped 4; count of bases not matched to a gene: 6. This CDR3 is built from 15 residues. The CDR3 sequence: CASSSHDRGNQPQHF. The CDR3 coding sequence is TGTGCCAGCAGTTCACATGACAGGGGGAATCAGCCCCAGCATTTT.

V is TRBV5-1 and J is TRBJ1-5, with 7 bases fitting TRBD1. Germline V CDR1 and CDR2: SGHRS, YFSETQ. The CDR3 extends over 16 amino acids. Trimming cost V 4 bases and J 0 bases; bases outside gene matches: 7. This CDR3 reads CASSPGQLNSNQPQHF. CDR3 DNA: TGCGCCAGCAGCCCGGGACAGCTAAATAGCAATCAGCCCCAGCATTTT.

The V and J genes are TRBV2 and TRBJ2-3; 14 bases line up with TRBD2. The CDR3 covers 16 residues. Germline V CDR1 and CDR2: SNHLY, FYNNEI. This CDR3 is CAGTSGSRYSTDTQYF. In DNA form, the CDR3 reads TGTGCAGGGACTAGCGGGAGCCGGTATAGCACAGATACGCAGTATTTT.

The chain is built from TRBV19 and TRBJ1-5, with 9 bases identical to TRBD1. J gave up 4 bases and V 7 bases, and 8 bases lay outside the gene matches. The length of the CDR3 is 15 residues. CDR1 and CDR2 from the germline V gene are LNHDA and SQIVND (reference sequence). CDR3 nucleotide sequence: TGTGCCAGTACCGCGGACAGGGGCCAAAATCAGCCCCAGCATTTT. It codes for CASTADRGQNQPQHF.

This chain uses TRBV3-1 (or the pseudogene TRBV3-2) with TRBJ2-2; TRBD2 is a possible D gene (5 bases). Germline V CDR1 and CDR2: LGHDT, YNNKEL (reference sequence). The CDR3 contains 16 residues. The V and J ends lost 4 bases and 4 bases respectively, with 16 bases between them. For the CDR3, the DNA is TGTGCCAGCAGCCGAACGTGGGAGCTATCCACCGGGGAGCTGTTTTTT. Translating gives CASSRTWELSTGELFF.

The V and J genes are TRBV5-4 and TRBJ2-7; perhaps TRBD1 as D (6 bases). This CDR3 has 13 residues. From germline, CDR1 is SGHNT and CDR2 YYREEE (reference sequence). V was trimmed by 0 bases and J by 5 bases, leaving 9 bases between them. CDR3 region: CASSLAPGDEQYV. As DNA, the CDR3 is TGTGCCAGCAGCTTGGCCCCAGGGGACGAGCAGTACGTC.

There are a few counts of this clone. Here the CDR3 reads CASNREIMSNGYTF. The CDR3 coding sequence is TGTGCCAGTAACAGGGAGATAATGTCTAATGGCTACACCTTC. V and J are TRBV6-5 and TRBJ1-2; TRBD1 is a possible D gene (6 bases). The CDR3 has 14 amino acids. Trimming cost V 9 bases and J 6 bases, with 20 bases left between them. The germline gives CDR1 MNHEY, CDR2 SVGAGI.

The chain combines TRBV29-1 with TRBJ1-2; tentatively, D is TRBD1 (6 bases). Per the germline V gene, CDR1 is SQVTM and CDR2 is ANQGSEA. The CDR3 runs 13 residues. V lost 5 bases and J 8 bases, leaving 18 bases between the germline ends. The CDR3 reads CSVPQQGFDGYTF. The CDR3 DNA follows: TGCAGCGTTCCCCAACAGGGTTTCGACGGCTACACCTTC.

The rearrangement uses TRBV11-3 and TRBJ1-2; maybe TRBD1 (6 bases). Trimming removed 2 bases at V and 5 bases at J, with 18 bases between. Germline CDR1 and CDR2: SGHNT and YENEEA. This CDR3 contains 16 residues. CDR3 sequence: CASSLLSLQGGYGYTF. In nucleotides, the CDR3 is TGTGCCAGCAGCTTACTTTCGCTACAGGGAGGGTATGGCTACACCTTC.

This sequence joins TRBV3-1 (or the pseudogene TRBV3-2) and TRBJ1-1; TRBD1 matches 7 bases. The germline V gene encodes CDR1 LGHDT and CDR2 YNNKEL (reference sequence). The CDR3 has 16 residues. V shed 4 bases and J 3 bases; nucleotides not matched to a gene: 11. DNA for the CDR3: TGTGCCAGCAGCCCCGATACAGGGGTGGGGTACACTGAAGCTTTCTTT. Encoded protein: CASSPDTGVGYTEAFF.

The rearrangement uses TRBV24-1 and TRBJ1-1; 9 bases are a match to TRBD1. J gave up 1 base and V 5 bases, and 4 bases lay outside the gene matches. CDR3 length equals 15 residues. CDR1 KGHDR and CDR2 SFDVKD come from the germline V gene. The DNA of the CDR3 is TGTGCCACCAGTGCCCCGGGACAGGGGAACACTGAAGCTTTCTTT. Residues: CATSAPGQGNTEAFF.